This TCR beta chain came from a study of blood T cells in healthy people across ages. Combining a sample-barcoded 5' primer with a J-beta primer mix, a second PCR ran for about 7 to 12 cycles. Researchers report that a template-switch adaptor with 12 random nucleotides tagged each cDNA molecule. One entry per CDR3 protein, called by TCRdb with MiXCR from the 5' RACE reads. The sample lists roughly 800,000 distinct CDR3 sequences; roughly 60% were seen once. CDR1 is SGHTA, CDR2 FQGNSA, per germline. V was pared by 1 base and J by 4 bases, with 13 bases between. This CDR3 region has 15 residues. Concerning this clonotype: Its antigen is still unknown.

The extraction recovered at least 5.5 micrograms of total RNA per sample. Findings and limits, study-wide: Unsorted PBMCs ruled out conclusive naive versus antigen-experienced comparison.

V gene TRBV7-2 combines with J gene TRBJ1-2; D unresolved. This clonotype originated in a young man in good health. The sample taken for sequencing was blood. CDR3 residues: CASSLENTAGYGYTF. The CDR3 DNA reads as TGTGCCAGCAGCTTAGAAAACACCGCAGGCTATGGCTACACCTTC.